This T cell receptor (beta chain) was sequenced during a study of graft-versus-host responses after intestinal transplantation. Whole-study context: Each patient got anti-thymocyte globulin induction, then tacrolimus and steroids for approximately three years. Study-level findings and limits: Graft-donor T cell macrochimerism coincided with high graft-versus-host to host-versus-graft clonal ratios in allografts.

The CDR3 sequence is 18 residues long. Deletions cut 4 bases from V and 5 bases from J, with 26 bases between. Germline CDR1 reads MNHNS; CDR2 reads SASEGT. Worth noting for this clone: Its matching antigen is unknown.

Clones were read by immunoSEQ multiplex PCR, and TCRdb kept only the in-frame ones, dropping some. The sample records about 110,000 clones, roughly 87% being singletons. The V gene is TRBV6-1, the J gene TRBJ1-1; D may be TRBD1 (5 bases). This TCR was recovered from a human donor who was the organ donor for an intestinal transplant. The sequences come from unstimulated CD4+ T cells sorted from spleen or lymph node cells, collected before transplant. The CDR3: CASSGLYRSGRYGTEAFF. The CDR3 coding sequence is TGTGCCAGCAGTGGACTGTACAGGTCGGGTCGTTATGGTACTGAAGCTTTCTTT.